These T cell receptor beta chains were read from a single sample in a study of CD8+ T cells in alopecia areata. Measured with immunoSEQ multiplex PCR; TCRdb has only the in-frame clones, and not every one. Among 130,000 to 150,000 clones, approximately 51% were seen once, and the ten largest hold 0.8% to 1%. Here the sequenced sample was CD4+ T cells sorted from blood, taken at week 0. The origin of the receptors is a human donor with alopecia areata. CDR3s include the opening cysteine and the closing phenylalanine or tryptophan. Each record gives: D gene, clone size, J gene, V gene, CDR3 protein, CDR3 DNA. The D gene is left open where the match is weak. Size values are once, few and many counts, or a class for expanded clones, and some rows have none.

NA,NA,TRBJ2-5,TRBV7-2,CASSFYRETQYF,TGTGCCAGCAGCTTTTACAGGGAGACCCAGTACTTC
TRBD2,few,TRBJ2-5,TRBV7-9,CASFTPSGSSETQYF,TGTGCCAGCTTCACCCCCAGCGGGAGTTCAGAGACCCAGTACTTC
NA,NA,TRBJ2-3,TRBV30,CAWSAGNTDTQYF,TGTGCCTGGAGTGCAGGGAACACAGATACGCAGTATTTT
NA,few,TRBJ1-4,TRBV30,CAWRDTPTNEKLFF,TGTGCCTGGAGAGATACCCCAACTAATGAAAAACTGTTTTTT
NA,once,TRBJ2-2,TRBV5-6,CASSLFAGPSGTGELFF,TGTGCCAGCAGCTTGTTTGCCGGACCGTCGGGCACCGGGGAGCTGTTTTTT
TRBD2,few,TRBJ2-1,TRBV28,CASSTPQREVGNNEQFF,TGTGCCAGCAGCACCCCCCAGCGGGAGGTTGGGAACAATGAGCAGTTCTTC
NA,few,TRBJ1-1,TRBV2,CAGRAQANTEAFF,TGTGCCGGACGGGCCCAGGCTAACACTGAAGCTTTCTTT
TRBD1,NA,TRBJ1-2,TRBV7-9,CASSPPGQGARVYGYTF,TGTGCCAGCAGCCCTCCGGGACAGGGGGCGCGGGTCTATGGCTACACCTTC
NA,NA,TRBJ1-1,TRBV30,CAWAGQAEAFF,TGTGCCTGGGCAGGGCAGGCGGAAGCTTTCTTT
TRBD1,NA,TRBJ2-7,TRBV6-5,CASSPTGGTYEQYF,TGTGCCAGCAGTCCCACAGGGGGCACCTACGAGCAGTACTTC
TRBD2,NA,TRBJ2-5,TRBV5-1,CASSPGTSGRGAQYF,TGCGCCAGCAGCCCGGGGACTAGCGGAAGGGGGGCCCAGTACTTC
NA,NA,TRBJ2-5,TRBV15,CATSANSQLETQYF,TGTGCCACCAGCGCCAATAGTCAGCTGGAGACCCAGTACTTC
NA,once,TRBJ2-3,TRBV2,CASRKKRQNEMDTQYF,TGTGCCAGCAGGAAAAAACGACAGAACGAAATGGATACGCAGTATTTT
TRBD2,NA,TRBJ2-1,TRBV7-2,CASSRELAGDNEQFF,TGTGCCAGCAGCCGAGAGCTAGCGGGTGACAATGAGCAGTTCTTC
NA,NA,TRBJ2-3,TRBV5-1,CASSLDGTSTDTQYF,TGCGCCAGCAGCTTGGACGGGACTAGCACAGATACGCAGTATTTT
TRBD1,few,TRBJ1-5,TRBV6-5,CASSYTGTENQPQHF,TGTGCCAGCAGTTACACGGGGACAGAGAATCAGCCCCAGCATTTT
NA,NA,TRBJ1-2,TRBV30,CAWNGGAQRNYGYTF,TGTGCCTGGAACGGGGGGGCGCAAAGGAACTATGGCTACACCTTC
NA,NA,TRBJ1-2,TRBV10-3,CAIKGQGGYGYTF,TGTGCCATCAAGGGTCAGGGAGGCTATGGCTACACCTTC
NA,once,TRBJ2-1,TRBV29-1,CSLKKGPYNEQFF,TGCAGCCTAAAAAAGGGGCCCTACAATGAGCAGTTCTTC
NA,NA,TRBJ2-3,TRBV14,CASSLPVGTQYF,TGTGCCAGCAGCCTTCCGGTGGGTACGCAGTATTTT
NA,few,TRBJ2-6,TRBV5-1,CASSPGSGANVLTF,TGCGCCAGCAGCCCAGGGTCTGGGGCCAACGTCCTGACTTTC
NA,NA,TRBJ2-5,TRBV30,CAWSTVGETQYF,TGTGCCTGGAGTACAGTGGGGGAGACCCAGTACTTC
NA,NA,TRBJ2-6,TRBV7-9,CASRASGANVLTF,TGTGCCAGCAGAGCCTCTGGGGCCAACGTCCTGACTTTC
TRBD2,NA,TRBJ2-3,TRBV28,CASSVIAGTYTQYF,TGTGCCAGCAGTGTTATAGCGGGAACCTATACGCAGTATTTT
TRBD2,NA,TRBJ2-2,TRBV28,CASSSGLAGGTGELFF,TGTGCCAGCAGCTCCGGACTAGCGGGAGGGACCGGGGAGCTGTTTTTT
NA,few,TRBJ2-3,TRBV29-1,CSVDGGTTDTQYF,TGCAGCGTTGATGGCGGGACCACAGATACGCAGTATTTT
TRBD1,NA,TRBJ2-5,TRBV18,CASSSGTGARETQYF,TGTGCCAGCTCGTCCGGGACAGGGGCGAGGGAGACCCAGTACTTC
NA,NA,TRBJ2-5,TRBV10-3,CAISESGLALETQYF,TGTGCCATCAGTGAGTCGGGGCTAGCACTAGAGACCCAGTACTTC
TRBD1,medium-sized,TRBJ1-3,TRBV6-1,CASSDGTGVDGNTIYF,TGTGCCAGCAGTGACGGGACAGGGGTAGATGGAAACACCATATATTTT
NA,few,TRBJ2-7,TRBV25-1,CASSEFPSEQYF,TGTGCCAGCAGTGAATTTCCTTCGGAGCAGTACTTC
TRBD2,NA,TRBJ2-4,TRBV19,CASAIKSGSGENIQYF,TGTGCCAGTGCCATCAAATCGGGGAGCGGGGAAAACATTCAGTACTTC
NA,few,TRBJ2-3,TRBV18,CASSPPNLDTQYF,TGTGCCAGCTCACCGCCGAATCTAGATACGCAGTATTTT
NA,NA,TRBJ1-1,TRBV5-6,CASSLGVVAFF,TGTGCCAGCAGCCTAGGGGTGGTAGCTTTCTTT
NA,NA,TRBJ2-7,TRBV21-1,CASSRAEQYF,TGTGCCAGCAGCAGAGCGGAGCAGTACTTC
NA,NA,TRBJ2-5,TRBV29-1,CSDRSSDRGTQYF,TGCAGCGACCGGAGTTCGGACCGAGGGACCCAGTACTTC
TRBD2,NA,TRBJ2-5,TRBV28,CASSSRRLAGPTNGETQYF,TGTGCCAGCAGTTCCCGAAGACTAGCGGGCCCGACGAACGGGGAGACCCAGTACTTC
NA,NA,TRBJ1-1,TRBV5-1,CASSLAGARTEAFF,TGCGCCAGCAGCTTGGCGGGGGCGCGTACTGAAGCTTTCTTT
NA,NA,TRBJ1-4,TRBV4-1,CASSQDSLNEKLFF,TGCGCCAGCAGCCAGGACAGCCTTAATGAAAAACTGTTTTTT
NA,NA,TRBJ2-7,TRBV29-1,CSVDRAGSSYEQYF,TGCAGCGTTGATAGGGCAGGCTCCTCCTACGAGCAGTACTTC
TRBD1,NA,TRBJ2-1,TRBV6-6,CASSPGTGFNEQFF,TGTGCCAGCAGCCCCGGGACAGGGTTCAATGAGCAGTTCTTC
NA,NA,TRBJ2-5,TRBV18,CASSPRGETQYF,TGTGCCAGCTCACCGCGAGGGGAGACCCAGTACTTC
NA,few,TRBJ2-1,TRBV7-7,CASSSGVYNEQFF,TGTGCCAGCAGCTCCGGGGTATACAATGAGCAGTTCTTC
NA,NA,TRBJ1-5,TRBV13,CASSSTRGQPQHF,TGTGCCAGCAGCTCTACAAGGGGTCAGCCCCAGCATTTT
NA,few,TRBJ2-7,TRBV29-1,CSVEGPGYYEQYF,TGCAGCGTTGAGGGGCCCGGGTACTACGAGCAGTACTTC
NA,NA,TRBJ1-2,TRBV29-1,CSVTGTATNYGYTF,TGCAGCGTTACCGGGACGGCTACTAACTATGGCTACACCTTC
NA,NA,TRBJ2-3,TRBV29-1,CSVRIAEHTDTQYF,TGCAGCGTGCGAATAGCGGAACACACAGATACGCAGTATTTT
NA,few,TRBJ2-7,TRBV7-2,CASSSSGGEQYF,TGTGCCAGCAGCTCCTCCGGGGGCGAGCAGTACTTC
NA,NA,TRBJ1-1,TRBV29-1,CSGWDGGVTEAFF,TGCAGCGGCTGGGACGGTGGGGTCACTGAAGCTTTCTTT
NA,NA,TRBJ2-7,TRBV4-1,CASSQQIGAGNPYEQYF,TGCGCCAGCAGCCAACAAATTGGGGCAGGTAATCCCTACGAGCAGTACTTC
TRBD2,few,TRBJ2-5,TRBV19,CASSPRGREGRETQYF,TGTGCCAGTAGTCCGCGAGGGCGGGAGGGCCGAGAGACCCAGTACTTC
NA,few,TRBJ1-2,TRBV30,CAWTHTYGYTF,TGTGCCTGGACCCACACCTATGGCTACACCTTC
NA,NA,TRBJ1-2,TRBV5-1,CASSLDPSTPQGYTF,TGCGCCAGCAGCTTGGACCCCAGCACCCCCCAGGGCTACACCTTC
TRBD1,NA,TRBJ1-5,TRBV7-2,CASSSRQGLVVQPQHF,TGTGCCAGCAGCTCAAGACAGGGTTTAGTCGTCCAGCCCCAGCATTTT
NA,once,TRBJ1-1,TRBV5-1,CASSLEVNTEAFF,TGCGCCAGCAGCTTGGAAGTGAACACTGAAGCTTTCTTT
NA,NA,TRBJ1-4,TRBV7-9,CASSFGYEKLFF,TGTGCCAGCAGCTTCGGTTATGAAAAACTGTTTTTT
NA,NA,TRBJ1-1,TRBV9,CASSVGAEKGEAFF,TGTGCCAGCAGCGTAGGGGCGGAGAAGGGGGAAGCTTTCTTT
NA,NA,TRBJ2-1,TRBV5-1,CASSSGPTNSYNEQFF,TGCGCCAGCAGCTCGGGACCCACTAACTCCTACAATGAGCAGTTCTTC
NA,NA,TRBJ2-1,TRBV15,CATSVRRGLITYNEQFF,TGTGCCACCAGCGTTCGTCGAGGACTTATCACCTACAATGAGCAGTTCTTC